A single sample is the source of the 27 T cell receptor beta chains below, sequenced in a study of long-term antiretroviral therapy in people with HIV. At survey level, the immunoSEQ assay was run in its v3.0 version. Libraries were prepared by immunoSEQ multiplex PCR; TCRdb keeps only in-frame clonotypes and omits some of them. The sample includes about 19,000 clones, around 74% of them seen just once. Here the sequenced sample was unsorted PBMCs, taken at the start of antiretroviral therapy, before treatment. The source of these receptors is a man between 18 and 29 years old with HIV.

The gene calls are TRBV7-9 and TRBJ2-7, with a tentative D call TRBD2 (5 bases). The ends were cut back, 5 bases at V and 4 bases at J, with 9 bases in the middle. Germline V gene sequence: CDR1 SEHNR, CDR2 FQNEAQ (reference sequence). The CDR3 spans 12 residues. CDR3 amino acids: CASSEGGYEQYF. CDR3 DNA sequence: TGTGCCAGCAGCGAAGGCGGGTACGAGCAGTACTTC.

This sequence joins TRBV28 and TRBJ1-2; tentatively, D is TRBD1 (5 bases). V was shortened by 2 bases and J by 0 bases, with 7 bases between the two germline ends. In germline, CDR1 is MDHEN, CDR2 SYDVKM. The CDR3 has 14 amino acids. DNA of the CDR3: TGTGCCAGCAGTTTAGGGGACCCTAACTATGGCTACACCTTC. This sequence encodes CASSLGDPNYGYTF.

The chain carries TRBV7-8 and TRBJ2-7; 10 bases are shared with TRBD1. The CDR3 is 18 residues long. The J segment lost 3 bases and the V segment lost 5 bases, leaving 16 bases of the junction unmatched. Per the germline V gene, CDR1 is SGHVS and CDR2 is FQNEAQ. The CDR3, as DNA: TGTGCCAGCAGCGGGGACAGGGGTGACGGGAGTCATTTCTACGAGCAGTACTTC. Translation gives CASSGDRGDGSHFYEQYF.

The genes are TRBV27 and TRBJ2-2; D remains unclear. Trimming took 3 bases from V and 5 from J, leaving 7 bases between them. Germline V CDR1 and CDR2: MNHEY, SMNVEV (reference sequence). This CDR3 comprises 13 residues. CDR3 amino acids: CASSFTITGELFF. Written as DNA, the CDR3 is TGTGCCAGCAGTTTTACTATTACCGGGGAGCTGTTTTTT.

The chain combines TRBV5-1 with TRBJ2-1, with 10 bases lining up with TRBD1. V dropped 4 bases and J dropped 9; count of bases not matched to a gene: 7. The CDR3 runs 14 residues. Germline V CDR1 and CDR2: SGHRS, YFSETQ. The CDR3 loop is CASSAGQGSGEQFF. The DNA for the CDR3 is TGCGCCAGCAGCGCGGGACAGGGGTCGGGTGAGCAGTTCTTC. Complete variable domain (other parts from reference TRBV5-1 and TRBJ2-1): KAGVTQTPRYLIKTRGQQVTLSCSPISGHRSVSWYQQTPGQGLQFLFEYFSETQRNKGNFPGRFSGRQFSNSRSEMNVSTLELGDSALYLCASSAGQGSGEQFFGPGTRLTVL.

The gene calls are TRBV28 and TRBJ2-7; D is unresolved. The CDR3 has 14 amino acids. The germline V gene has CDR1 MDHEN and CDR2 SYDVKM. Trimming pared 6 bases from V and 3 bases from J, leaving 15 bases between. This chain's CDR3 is CASRLRAFLYEQYF. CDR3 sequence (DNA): TGTGCCAGCAGACTCCGGGCATTTCTCTACGAGCAGTACTTC.

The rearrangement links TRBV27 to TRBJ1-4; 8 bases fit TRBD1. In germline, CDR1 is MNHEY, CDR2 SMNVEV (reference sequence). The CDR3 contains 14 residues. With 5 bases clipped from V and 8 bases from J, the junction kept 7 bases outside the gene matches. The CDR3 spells CASSPRTGREKLFF. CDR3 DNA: TGTGCCAGCAGTCCGAGGACAGGGAGAGAAAAACTGTTTTTT.

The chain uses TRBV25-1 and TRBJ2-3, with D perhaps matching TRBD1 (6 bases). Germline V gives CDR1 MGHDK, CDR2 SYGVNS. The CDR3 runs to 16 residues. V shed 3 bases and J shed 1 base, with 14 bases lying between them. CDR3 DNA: TGTGCCAGCAGTGACCCACAGGGTTCGGGCACAGATACGCAGTATTTT. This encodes CASSDPQGSGTDTQYF.

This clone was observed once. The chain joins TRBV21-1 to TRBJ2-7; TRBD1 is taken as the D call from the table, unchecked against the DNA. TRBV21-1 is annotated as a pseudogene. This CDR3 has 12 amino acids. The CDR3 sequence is CASSDQGYEQYF. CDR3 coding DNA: TGTGCCAGCAGCGACCAGGGTTACGAGCAGTACTTC.

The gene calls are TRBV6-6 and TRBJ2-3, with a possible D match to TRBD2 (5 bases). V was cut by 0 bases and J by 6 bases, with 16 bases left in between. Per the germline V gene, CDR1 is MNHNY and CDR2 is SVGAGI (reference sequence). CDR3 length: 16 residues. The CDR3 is CASSYSDGKVVDTQYF. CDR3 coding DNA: TGTGCCAGCAGTTACTCGGACGGGAAGGTTGTTGATACGCAGTATTTT.

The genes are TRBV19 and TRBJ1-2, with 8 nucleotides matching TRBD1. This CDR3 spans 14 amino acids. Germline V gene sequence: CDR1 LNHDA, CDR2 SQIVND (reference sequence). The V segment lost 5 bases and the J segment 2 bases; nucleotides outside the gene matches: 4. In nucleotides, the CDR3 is TGTGCCAGTAGTGCCCGGGACAGGAACTATGGCTACACCTTC. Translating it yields CASSARDRNYGYTF. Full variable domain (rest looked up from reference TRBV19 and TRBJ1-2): DGGITQSPKYLFRKEGQNVTLSCEQNLNHDAMYWYRQDPGQGLRLIYYSQIVNDFQKGDIAEGYSVSREKKESFPLTVTSAQKNPTAFYLCASSARDRNYGYTFGSGTRLTVV.

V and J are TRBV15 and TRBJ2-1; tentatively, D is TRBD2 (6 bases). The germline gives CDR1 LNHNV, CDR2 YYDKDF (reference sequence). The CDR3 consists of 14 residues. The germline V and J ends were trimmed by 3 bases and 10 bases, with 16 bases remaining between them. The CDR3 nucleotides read TGTGCCACCAGCAGGGGGGAGACTAGTGGAGAGCAGTTCTTC. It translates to CATSRGETSGEQFF. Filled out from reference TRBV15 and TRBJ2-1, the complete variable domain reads DAMVIQNPRYQVTQFGKPVTLSCSQTLNHNVMYWYQQKSSQAPKLLFHYYDKDFNNEADTPDNFQSRRPNTSFCFLDIRSPGLGDTAMYLCATSRGETSGEQFFGPGTRLTVL.

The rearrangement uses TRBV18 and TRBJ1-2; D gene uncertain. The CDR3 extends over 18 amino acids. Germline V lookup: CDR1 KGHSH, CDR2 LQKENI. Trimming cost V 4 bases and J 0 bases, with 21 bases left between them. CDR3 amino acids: CASSQTAPRAGANYGYTF. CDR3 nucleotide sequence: TGTGCCAGCTCACAAACTGCACCCCGGGCAGGAGCTAACTATGGCTACACCTTC.

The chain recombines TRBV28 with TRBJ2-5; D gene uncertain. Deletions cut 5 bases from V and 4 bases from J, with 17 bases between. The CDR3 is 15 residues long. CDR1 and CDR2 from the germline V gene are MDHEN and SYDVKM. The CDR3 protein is CASSPPHYRRETQYF. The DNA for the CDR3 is TGTGCCAGCAGTCCCCCCCACTATAGACGAGAGACCCAGTACTTC.

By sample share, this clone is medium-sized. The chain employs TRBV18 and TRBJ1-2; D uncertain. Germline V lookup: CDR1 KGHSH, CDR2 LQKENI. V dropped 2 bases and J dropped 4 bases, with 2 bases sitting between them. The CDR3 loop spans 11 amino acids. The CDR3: CASSPAYGYTF. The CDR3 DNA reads TGTGCCAGCTCACCAGCCTATGGCTACACCTTC.

The CDR3 bases are TGTGCCAGCAGCGACAGCACGGGGCACAATTTTTACAATGAGCAGTTCTTC. This sequence encodes CASSDSTGHNFYNEQFF. The rearrangement links TRBV5-6 to TRBJ2-1; D is tentatively TRBD1 or TRBD2 (5 bases each). V was shortened by 4 bases and J by 4 bases, with 21 bases between the two germline ends. The germline gives CDR1 SGHDT, CDR2 YYEEEE. This CDR3 comprises 17 residues.

The CDR3 DNA follows: TGTGCCAGCGGACTAGCGGGAGCTGAGCAGTTCTTC. It codes for CASGLAGAEQFF. V is TRBV28 and J is TRBJ2-1, with 13 bases lining up with TRBD2. The CDR3 contains 12 residues. After removal of 8 bases from V and 9 bases from J, the junction contained 1 base not matched to a gene. From germline, CDR1 is MDHEN and CDR2 SYDVKM. Based on the CDR3 plus reference TRBV28 and TRBJ2-1, the full variable domain is DVKVTQSSRYLVKRTGEKVFLECVQDMDHENMFWYRQDPGLGLRLIYFSYDVKMKEKGDIPEGYSVSREKKERFSLILESASTNQTSMYLCASGLAGAEQFFGPGTRLTVL.

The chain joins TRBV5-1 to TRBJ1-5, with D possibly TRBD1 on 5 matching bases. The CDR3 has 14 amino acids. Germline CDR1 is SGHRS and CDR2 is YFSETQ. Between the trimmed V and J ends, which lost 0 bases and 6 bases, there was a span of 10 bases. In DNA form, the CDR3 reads TGCGCCAGCAGCTTGGGGGGGTTTTCTCAGCCCCAGCATTTT. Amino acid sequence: CASSLGGFSQPQHF.

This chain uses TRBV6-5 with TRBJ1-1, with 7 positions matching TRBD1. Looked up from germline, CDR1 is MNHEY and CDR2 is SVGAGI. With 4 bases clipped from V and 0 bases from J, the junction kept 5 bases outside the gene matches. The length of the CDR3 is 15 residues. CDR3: CASSLGQIMNTEAFF. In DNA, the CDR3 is TGTGCCAGCAGTTTGGGACAGATCATGAACACTGAAGCTTTCTTT.

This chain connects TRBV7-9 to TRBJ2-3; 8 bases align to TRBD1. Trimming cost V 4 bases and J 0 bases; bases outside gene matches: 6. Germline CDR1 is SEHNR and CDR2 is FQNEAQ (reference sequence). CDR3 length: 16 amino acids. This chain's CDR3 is CASSYDQGASTDTQYF. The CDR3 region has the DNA TGTGCCAGCAGCTACGACCAGGGGGCGAGCACAGATACGCAGTATTTT.

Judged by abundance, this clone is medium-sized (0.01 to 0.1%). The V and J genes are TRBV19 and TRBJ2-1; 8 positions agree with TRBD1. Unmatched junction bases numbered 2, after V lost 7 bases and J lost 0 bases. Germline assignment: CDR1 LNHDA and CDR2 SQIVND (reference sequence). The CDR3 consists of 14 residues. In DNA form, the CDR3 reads TGTGCCAGTAACACAGGGGGCTCCTACAATGAGCAGTTCTTC. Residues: CASNTGGSYNEQFF.

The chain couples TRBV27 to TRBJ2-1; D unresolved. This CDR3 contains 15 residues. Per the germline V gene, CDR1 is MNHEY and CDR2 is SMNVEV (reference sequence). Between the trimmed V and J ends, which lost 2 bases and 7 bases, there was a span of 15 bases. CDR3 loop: CASSLRQLEVNEQFF. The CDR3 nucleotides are TGTGCCAGCAGTTTAAGGCAACTTGAAGTTAATGAGCAGTTCTTC.

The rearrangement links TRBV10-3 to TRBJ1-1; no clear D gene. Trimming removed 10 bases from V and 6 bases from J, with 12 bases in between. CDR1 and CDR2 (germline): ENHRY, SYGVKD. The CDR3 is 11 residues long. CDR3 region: CATGKVAEAFF. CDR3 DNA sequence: TGTGCCACCGGGAAGGTAGCTGAAGCTTTCTTT.

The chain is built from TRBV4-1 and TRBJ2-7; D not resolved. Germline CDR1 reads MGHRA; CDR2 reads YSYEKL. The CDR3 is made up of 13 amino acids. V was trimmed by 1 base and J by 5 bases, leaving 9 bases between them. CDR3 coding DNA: TGCGCCAGCAGCCAAGGGCCAGTCAACGAGCAGTACTTC. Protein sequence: CASSQGPVNEQYF.

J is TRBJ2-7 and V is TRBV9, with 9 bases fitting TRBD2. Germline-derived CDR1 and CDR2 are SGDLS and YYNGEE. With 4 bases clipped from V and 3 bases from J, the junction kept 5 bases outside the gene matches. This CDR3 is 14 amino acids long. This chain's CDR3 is CASSPGLANYEQYF. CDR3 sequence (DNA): TGTGCCAGCAGCCCCGGACTAGCGAACTACGAGCAGTACTTC.

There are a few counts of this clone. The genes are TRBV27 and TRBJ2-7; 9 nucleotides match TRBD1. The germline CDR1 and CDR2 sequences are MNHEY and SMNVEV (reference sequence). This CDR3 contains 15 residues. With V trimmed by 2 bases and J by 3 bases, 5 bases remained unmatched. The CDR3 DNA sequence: TGTGCCAGCAGTTTAGGGGGGACAGGGAACTACGAGCAGTACTTC. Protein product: CASSLGGTGNYEQYF.

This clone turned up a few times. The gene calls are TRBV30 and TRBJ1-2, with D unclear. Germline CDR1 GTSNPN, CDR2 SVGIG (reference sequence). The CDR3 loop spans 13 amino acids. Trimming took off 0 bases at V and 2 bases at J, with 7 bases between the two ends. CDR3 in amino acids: CAWSVGANYGYTF. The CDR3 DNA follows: TGTGCCTGGAGTGTAGGAGCCAACTATGGCTACACCTTC. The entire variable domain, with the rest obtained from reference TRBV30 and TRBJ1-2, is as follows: SQTIHQWPATLVQPVGSPLSLECTVEGTSNPNLYWYRQAAGRGLQLLFYSVGIGQISSEVPQNLSASRPQDRQFILSSKKLLLSDSGFYLCAWSVGANYGYTFGSGTRLTVV.